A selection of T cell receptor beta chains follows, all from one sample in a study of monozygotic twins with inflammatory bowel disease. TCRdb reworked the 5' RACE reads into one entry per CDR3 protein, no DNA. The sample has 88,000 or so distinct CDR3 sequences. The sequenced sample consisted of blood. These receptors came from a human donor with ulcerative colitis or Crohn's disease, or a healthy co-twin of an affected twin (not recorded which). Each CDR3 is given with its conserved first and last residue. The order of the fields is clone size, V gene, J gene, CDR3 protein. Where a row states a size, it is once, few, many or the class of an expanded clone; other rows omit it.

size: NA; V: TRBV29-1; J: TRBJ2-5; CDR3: CSVPRGTSIETQYF
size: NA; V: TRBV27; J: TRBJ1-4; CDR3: CASRALTNEKLFF
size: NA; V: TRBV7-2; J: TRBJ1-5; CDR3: CASSHGTLNQPQHF
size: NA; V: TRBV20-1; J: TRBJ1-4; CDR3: CSAETGGEDEKLFF
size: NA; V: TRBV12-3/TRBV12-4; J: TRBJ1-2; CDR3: CASSAAGTGGLPDGYTF
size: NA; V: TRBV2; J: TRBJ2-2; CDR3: CASSGEGGVVDTGELFF
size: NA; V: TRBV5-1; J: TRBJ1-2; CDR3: CASSLEGGADNGYTF
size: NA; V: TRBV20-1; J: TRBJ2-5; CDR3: CSTMQGETQYF
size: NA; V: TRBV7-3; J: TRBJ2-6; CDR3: CASSYPPGGGRLSGANVLTF
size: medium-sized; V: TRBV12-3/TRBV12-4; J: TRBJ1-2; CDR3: CASSLARGDYTF
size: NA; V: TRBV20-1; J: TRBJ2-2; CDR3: CSANRANTGELFF
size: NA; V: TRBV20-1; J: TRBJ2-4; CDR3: CSARDPWGSAKNIQYF
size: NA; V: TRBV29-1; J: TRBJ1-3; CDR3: CSARTGSGNTIYF
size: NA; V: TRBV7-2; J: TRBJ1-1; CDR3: CASSPVLQTGGNTEAFF
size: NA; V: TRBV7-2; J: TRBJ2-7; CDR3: CASSRVAFFYEQYF
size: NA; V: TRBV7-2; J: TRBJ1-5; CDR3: CASSFYRVNQPQHF
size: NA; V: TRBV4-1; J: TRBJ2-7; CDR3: CASSLGQGDSYEQYF
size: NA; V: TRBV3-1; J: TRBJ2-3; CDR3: CASSPLPGQGAGADTQYF
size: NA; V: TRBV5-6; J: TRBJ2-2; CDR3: CASSLGRRAGELFF
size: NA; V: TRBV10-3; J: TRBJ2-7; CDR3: CATKQGTLGYEQYF
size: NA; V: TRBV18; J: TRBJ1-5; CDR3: CASSPDSDRVLRNQPQHF
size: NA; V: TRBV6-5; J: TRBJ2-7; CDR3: CASSYSALGATYEQYF
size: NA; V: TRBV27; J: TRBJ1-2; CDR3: CASSLSGYGSYGYTF
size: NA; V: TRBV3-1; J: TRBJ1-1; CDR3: CASSPWTGGIEAFF